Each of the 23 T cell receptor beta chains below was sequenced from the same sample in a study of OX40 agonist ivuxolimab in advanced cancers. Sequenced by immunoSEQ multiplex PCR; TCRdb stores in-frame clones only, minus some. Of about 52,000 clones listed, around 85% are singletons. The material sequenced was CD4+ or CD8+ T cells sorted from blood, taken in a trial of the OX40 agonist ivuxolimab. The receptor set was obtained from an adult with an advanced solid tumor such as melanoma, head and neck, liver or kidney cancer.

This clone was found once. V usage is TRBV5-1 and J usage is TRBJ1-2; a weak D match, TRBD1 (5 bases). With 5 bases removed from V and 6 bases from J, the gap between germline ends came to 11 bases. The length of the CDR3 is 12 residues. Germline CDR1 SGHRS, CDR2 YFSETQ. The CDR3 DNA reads TGCGCCAGCAGTTCAACGGGGGATGGCTACACCTTC. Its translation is CASSSTGDGYTF.

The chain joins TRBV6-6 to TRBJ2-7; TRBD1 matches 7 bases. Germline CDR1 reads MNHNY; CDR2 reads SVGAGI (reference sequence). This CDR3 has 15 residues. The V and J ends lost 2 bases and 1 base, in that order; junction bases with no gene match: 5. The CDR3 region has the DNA TGTGCCAGCAGTTACCCAAAGACAGGGTCCTACGAGCAGTACTTC. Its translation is CASSYPKTGSYEQYF.

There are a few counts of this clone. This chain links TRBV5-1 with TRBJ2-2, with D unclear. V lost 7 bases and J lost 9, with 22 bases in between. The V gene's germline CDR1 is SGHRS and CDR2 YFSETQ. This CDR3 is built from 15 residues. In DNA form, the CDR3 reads TGCGCCAGCCAGATCATTCCCGACCCGGGCAGGGAGCTGTTTTTT. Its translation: CASQIIPDPGRELFF.

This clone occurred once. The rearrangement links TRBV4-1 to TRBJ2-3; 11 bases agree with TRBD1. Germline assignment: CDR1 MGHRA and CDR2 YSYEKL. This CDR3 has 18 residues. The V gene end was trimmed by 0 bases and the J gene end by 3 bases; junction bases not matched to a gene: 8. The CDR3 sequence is CASSQESGQGARTDTQYF. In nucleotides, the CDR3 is TGCGCCAGCAGCCAAGAATCAGGACAGGGGGCTCGGACAGATACGCAGTATTTT.

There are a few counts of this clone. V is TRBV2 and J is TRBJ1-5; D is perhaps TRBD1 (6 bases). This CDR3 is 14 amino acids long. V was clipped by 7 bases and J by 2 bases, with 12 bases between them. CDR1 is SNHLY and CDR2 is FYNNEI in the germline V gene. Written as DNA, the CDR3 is TGTGCCAGCACCAGACAGGTTGGCAATCAGCCCCAGCATTTT. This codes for CASTRQVGNQPQHF.

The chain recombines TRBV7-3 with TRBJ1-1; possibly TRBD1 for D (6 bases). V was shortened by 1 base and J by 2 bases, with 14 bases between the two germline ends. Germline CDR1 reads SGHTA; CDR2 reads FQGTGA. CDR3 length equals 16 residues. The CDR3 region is CASSLNSWTVNTEAFF. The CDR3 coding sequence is TGTGCCAGCAGCTTAAATTCTTGGACAGTAAACACTGAAGCTTTCTTT. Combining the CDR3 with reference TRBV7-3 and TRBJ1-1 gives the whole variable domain GAGVSQTPSNKVTEKGKYVELRCDPISGHTALYWYRQSLGQGPEFLIYFQGTGAADDSGLPNDRFFAVRPEGSVSTLKIQRTERGDSAVYLCASSLNSWTVNTEAFFGQGTRLTVV.

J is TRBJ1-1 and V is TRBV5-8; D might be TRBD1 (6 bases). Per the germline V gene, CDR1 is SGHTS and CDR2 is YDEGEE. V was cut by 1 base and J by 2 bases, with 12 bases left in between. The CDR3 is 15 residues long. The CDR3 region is CASSLHLRGNTEAFF. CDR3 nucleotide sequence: TGTGCCAGCAGCTTGCACCTCAGGGGAAACACTGAAGCTTTCTTT.

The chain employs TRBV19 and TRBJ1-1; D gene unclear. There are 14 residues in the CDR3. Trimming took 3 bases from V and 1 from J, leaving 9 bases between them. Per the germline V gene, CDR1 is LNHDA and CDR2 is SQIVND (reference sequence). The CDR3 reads CASSIDTRNTEAFF. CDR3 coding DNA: TGTGCCAGTAGTATCGACACTAGGAACACTGAAGCTTTCTTT.

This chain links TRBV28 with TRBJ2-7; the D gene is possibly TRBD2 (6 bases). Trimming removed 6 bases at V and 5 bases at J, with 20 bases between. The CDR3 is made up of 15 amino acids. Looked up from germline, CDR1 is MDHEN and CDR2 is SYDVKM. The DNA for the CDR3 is TGTGCCAGCAGCCCCGGGGGTCCGAGGAAGGACGAGCAGTACTTC. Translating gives CASSPGGPRKDEQYF.

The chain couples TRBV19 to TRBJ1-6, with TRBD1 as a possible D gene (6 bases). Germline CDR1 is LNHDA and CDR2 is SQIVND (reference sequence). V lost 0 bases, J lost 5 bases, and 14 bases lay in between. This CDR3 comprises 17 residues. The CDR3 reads CASSIEVGQWNNSPLHF. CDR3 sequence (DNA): TGTGCCAGTAGTATAGAGGTAGGACAGTGGAATAATTCACCCCTCCACTTT.

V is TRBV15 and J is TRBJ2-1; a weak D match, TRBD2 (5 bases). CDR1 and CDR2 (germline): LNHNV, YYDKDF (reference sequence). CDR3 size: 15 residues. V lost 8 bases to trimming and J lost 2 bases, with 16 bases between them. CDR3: CATQIDPGAYNEQFF. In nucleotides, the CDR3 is TGTGCCACCCAGATAGACCCCGGGGCCTACAATGAGCAGTTCTTC.

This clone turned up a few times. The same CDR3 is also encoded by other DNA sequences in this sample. The CDR3 DNA sequence: TGTGCCAGTAGTATAGGTGTTCAAGAGACCCAGTACTTC. This gives the protein CASSIGVQETQYF. The chain employs TRBV19 and TRBJ2-5; D remains ambiguous. Trimming cost V 1 base and J 2 bases, with 5 bases left between them. Per the germline V gene, CDR1 is LNHDA and CDR2 is SQIVND (reference sequence). This CDR3 is 13 amino acids long.

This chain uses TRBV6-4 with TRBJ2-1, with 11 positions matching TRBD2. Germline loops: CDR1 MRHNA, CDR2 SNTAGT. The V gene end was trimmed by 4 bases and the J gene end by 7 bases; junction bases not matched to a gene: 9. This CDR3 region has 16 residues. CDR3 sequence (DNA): TGTGCCAGCAGTGGACCTAGCGGGGGGCGTCTAAATGAGCAGTTCTTC. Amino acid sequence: CASSGPSGGRLNEQFF.

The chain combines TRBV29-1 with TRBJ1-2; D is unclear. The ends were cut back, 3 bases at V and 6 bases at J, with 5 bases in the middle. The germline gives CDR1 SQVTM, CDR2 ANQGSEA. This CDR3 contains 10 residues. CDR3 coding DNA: TGCAGCGTTGAGGCAGATGGCTACACCTTC. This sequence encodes CSVEADGYTF. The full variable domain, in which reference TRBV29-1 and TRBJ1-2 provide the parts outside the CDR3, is SAVISQKPSRDICQRGTSLTIQCQVDSQVTMMFWYRQQPGQSLTLIATANQGSEATYESGFVIDKFPISRPNLTFSTLTVSNMSPEDSSIYLCSVEADGYTFGSGTRLTVV.

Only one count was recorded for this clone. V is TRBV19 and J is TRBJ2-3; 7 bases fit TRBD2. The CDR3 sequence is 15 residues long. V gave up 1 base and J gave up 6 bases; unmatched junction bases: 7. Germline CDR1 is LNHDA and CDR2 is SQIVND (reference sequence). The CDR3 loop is CASSIALAGGDTQYF. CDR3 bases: TGTGCCAGTAGTATAGCTTTAGCGGGTGGGGATACGCAGTATTTT.

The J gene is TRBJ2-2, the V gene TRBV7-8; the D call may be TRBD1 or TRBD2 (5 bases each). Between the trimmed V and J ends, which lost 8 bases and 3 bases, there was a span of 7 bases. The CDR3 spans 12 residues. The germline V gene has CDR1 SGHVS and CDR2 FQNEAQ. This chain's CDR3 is CASGGDTGELFF. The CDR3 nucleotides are TGTGCCAGCGGGGGTGACACCGGGGAGCTGTTTTTT.

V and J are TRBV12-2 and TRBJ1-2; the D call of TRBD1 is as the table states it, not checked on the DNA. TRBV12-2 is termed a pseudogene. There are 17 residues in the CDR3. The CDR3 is CASRLSVAGTGGKGYTF. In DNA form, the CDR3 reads TGTGCAAGTCGCTTATCTGTCGCCGGGACAGGGGGTAAGGGGTACACCTTC.

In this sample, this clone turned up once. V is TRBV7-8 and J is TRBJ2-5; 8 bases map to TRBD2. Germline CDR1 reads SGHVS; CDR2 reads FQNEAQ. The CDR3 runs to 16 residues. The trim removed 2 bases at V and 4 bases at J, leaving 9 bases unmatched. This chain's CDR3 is CASSLTSWTSSETQYF. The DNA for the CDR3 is TGTGCCAGCAGCTTAACCTCCTGGACTAGCTCAGAGACCCAGTACTTC.

CDR3: CASKIAGGVDEQYF. Written as DNA, the CDR3 is TGTGCCAGCAAGATAGCGGGGGGGGTCGACGAGCAGTACTTC. The rearrangement links TRBV28 to TRBJ2-7, with 11 bases fitting TRBD2. V lost 7 bases and J lost 5; bases outside the gene matches: 7. Germline CDR1 and CDR2: MDHEN and SYDVKM. This CDR3 spans 14 amino acids.

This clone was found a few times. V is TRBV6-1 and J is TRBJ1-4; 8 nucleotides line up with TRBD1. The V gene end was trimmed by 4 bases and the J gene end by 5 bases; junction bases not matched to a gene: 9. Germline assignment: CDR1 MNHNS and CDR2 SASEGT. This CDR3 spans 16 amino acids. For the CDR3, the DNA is TGTGCCAGCAGTGTAGGGGACAGGATGGGAAATGAAAAACTGTTTTTT. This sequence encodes CASSVGDRMGNEKLFF.

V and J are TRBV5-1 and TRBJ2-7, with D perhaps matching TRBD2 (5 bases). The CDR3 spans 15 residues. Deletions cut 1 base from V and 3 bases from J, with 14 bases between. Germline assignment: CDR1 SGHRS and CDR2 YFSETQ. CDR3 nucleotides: TGCGCCAGCAGCTTGCGGGGTTTAGGTTTCTACGAGCAGTACTTC. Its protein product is CASSLRGLGFYEQYF.

As DNA, the CDR3 is TGTGCCAGCTCACCGCTAGTGGGAGAGGATCAGCCCCAGCATTTT. Its translation: CASSPLVGEDQPQHF. The chain uses TRBV18 and TRBJ1-5; D gene ambiguous. Germline CDR1 is KGHSH and CDR2 is LQKENI. Between the trimmed V and J ends, which lost 3 bases and 5 bases, there was a span of 14 bases. The CDR3 is made up of 15 amino acids.

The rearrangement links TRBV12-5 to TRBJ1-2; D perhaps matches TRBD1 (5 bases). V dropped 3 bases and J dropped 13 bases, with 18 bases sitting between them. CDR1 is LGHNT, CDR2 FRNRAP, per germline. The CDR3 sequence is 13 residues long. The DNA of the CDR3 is TGTGCTAGTGGTTTAGGGGACGGCCCCCGGCCCACCTTC. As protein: CASGLGDGPRPTF. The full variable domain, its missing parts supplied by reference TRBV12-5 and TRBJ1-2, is DARVTQTPRHKVTEMGQEVTMRCQPILGHNTVFWYRQTMMQGLELLAYFRNRAPLDDSGMPKDRFSAEMPDATLATLKIQPSEPRDSAVYFCASGLGDGPRPTFGSGTRLTVV.